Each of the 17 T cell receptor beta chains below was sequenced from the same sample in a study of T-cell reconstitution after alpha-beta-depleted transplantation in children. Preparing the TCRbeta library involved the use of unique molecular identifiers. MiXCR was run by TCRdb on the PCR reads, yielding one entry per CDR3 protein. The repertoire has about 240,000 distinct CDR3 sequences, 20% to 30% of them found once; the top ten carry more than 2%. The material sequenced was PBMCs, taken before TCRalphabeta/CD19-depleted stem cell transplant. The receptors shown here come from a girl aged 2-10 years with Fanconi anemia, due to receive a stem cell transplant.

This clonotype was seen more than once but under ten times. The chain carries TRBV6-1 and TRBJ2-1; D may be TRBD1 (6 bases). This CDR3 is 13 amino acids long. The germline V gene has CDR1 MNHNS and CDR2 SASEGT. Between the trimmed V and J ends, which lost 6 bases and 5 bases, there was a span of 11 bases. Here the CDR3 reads CASRRHRDNEQFF. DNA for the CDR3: TGTGCCAGCAGACGGCACAGGGACAATGAGCAGTTCTTC.

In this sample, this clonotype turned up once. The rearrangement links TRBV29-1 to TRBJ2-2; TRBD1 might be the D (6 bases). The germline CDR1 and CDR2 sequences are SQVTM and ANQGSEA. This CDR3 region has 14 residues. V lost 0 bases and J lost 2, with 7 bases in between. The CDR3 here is CSVEEGANTGELFF. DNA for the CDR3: TGCAGCGTTGAAGAGGGGGCAAACACCGGGGAGCTGTTTTTT.

Here the CDR3 DNA reads TGTGCCAGCAGTGAAGAAAGGCTAGCGGGAGGTTCTGAGCAGTTCTTC. It translates to CASSEERLAGGSEQFF. The rearrangement links TRBV25-1 to TRBJ2-1; 11 bases line up with TRBD2. J lost 9 bases, V lost 2 bases, and 9 bases had no gene match. Germline V gives CDR1 MGHDK, CDR2 SYGVNS. The CDR3 spans 16 residues.

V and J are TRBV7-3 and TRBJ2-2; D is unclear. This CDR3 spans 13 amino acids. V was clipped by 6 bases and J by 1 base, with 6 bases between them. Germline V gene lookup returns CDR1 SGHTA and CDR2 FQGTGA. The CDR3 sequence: CASRRQNTGELFF. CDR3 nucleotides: TGTGCCAGCAGAAGACAGAACACCGGGGAGCTGTTTTTT.

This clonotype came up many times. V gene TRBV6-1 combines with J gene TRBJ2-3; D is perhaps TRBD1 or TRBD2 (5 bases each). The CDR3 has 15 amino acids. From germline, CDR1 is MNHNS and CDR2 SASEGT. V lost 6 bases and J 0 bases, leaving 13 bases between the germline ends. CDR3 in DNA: TGTGCCAGCAGGGGACCGGGACGGAGCACAGATACGCAGTATTTT. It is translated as CASRGPGRSTDTQYF.

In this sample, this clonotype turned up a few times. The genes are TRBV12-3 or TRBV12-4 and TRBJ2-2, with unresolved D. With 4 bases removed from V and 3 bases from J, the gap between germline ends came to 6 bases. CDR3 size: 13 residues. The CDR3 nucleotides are TGTGCCAGCAGTTATATGTACACCGGGGAGCTGTTTTTT. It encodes CASSYMYTGELFF.

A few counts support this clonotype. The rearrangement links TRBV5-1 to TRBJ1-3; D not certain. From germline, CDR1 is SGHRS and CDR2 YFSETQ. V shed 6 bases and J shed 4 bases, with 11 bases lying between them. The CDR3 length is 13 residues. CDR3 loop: CASMEGTGNTIYF. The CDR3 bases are TGCGCCAGCATGGAGGGTACAGGAAACACCATATATTTT.

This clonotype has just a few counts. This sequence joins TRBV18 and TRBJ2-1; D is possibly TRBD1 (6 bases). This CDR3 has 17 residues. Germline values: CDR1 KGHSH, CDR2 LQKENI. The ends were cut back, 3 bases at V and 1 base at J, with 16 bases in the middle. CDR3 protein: CASSPTPGQMSYNEQFF. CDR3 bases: TGTGCCAGCTCACCCACCCCGGGACAAATGTCCTACAATGAGCAGTTCTTC.

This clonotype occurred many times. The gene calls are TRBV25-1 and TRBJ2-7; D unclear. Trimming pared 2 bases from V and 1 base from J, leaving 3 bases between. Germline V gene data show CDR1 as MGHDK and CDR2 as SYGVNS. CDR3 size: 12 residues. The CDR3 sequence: CASSEASYEQYF. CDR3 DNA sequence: TGTGCCAGCAGTGAAGCGTCCTACGAGCAGTACTTC.

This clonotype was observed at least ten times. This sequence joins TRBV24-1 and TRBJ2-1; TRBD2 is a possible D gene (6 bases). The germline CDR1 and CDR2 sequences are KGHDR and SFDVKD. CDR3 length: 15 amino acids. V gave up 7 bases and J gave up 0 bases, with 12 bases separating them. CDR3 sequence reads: CATRPAGSSYNEQFF. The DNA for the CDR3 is TGTGCCACCAGGCCGGCGGGGAGCTCCTACAATGAGCAGTTCTTC.

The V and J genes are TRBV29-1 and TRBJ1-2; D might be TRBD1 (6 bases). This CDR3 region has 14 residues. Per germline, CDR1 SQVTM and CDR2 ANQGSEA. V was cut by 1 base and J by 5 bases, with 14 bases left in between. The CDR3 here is CSVEGDRRGYGYTF. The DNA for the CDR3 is TGCAGCGTTGAAGGCGACAGGCGGGGATATGGCTACACCTTC.

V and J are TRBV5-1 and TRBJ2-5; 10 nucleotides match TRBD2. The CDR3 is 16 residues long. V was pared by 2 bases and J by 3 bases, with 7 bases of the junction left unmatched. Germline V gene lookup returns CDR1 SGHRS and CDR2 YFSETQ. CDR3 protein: CASSFSQGLAKETQYF. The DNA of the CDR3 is TGCGCCAGCAGCTTTAGTCAGGGACTAGCGAAAGAGACCCAGTACTTC. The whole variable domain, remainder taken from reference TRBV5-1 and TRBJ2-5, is KAGVTQTPRYLIKTRGQQVTLSCSPISGHRSVSWYQQTPGQGLQFLFEYFSETQRNKGNFPGRFSGRQFSNSRSEMNVSTLELGDSALYLCASSFSQGLAKETQYFGPGTRLLVL.

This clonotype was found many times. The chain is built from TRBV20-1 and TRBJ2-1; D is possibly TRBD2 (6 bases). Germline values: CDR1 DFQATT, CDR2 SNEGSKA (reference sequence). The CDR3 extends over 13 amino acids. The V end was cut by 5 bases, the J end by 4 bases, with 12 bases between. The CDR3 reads CSASSVGYNEQFF. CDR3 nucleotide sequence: TGCAGTGCTTCTAGCGTGGGGTACAATGAGCAGTTCTTC.

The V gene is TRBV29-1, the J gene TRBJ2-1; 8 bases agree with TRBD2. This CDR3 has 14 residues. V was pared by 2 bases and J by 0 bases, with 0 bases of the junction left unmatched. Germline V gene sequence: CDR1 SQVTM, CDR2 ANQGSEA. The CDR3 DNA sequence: TGCAGCGTTGAAAGCGGGAGCTCCTACAATGAGCAGTTCTTC. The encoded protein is CSVESGSSYNEQFF.

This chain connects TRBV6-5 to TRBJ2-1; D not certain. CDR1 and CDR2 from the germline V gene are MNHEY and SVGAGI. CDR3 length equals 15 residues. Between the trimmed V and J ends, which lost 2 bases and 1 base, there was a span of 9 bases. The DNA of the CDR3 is TGTGCCAGCAGTTACGAAGGGAAGTCCTACAATGAGCAGTTCTTC. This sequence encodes CASSYEGKSYNEQFF.

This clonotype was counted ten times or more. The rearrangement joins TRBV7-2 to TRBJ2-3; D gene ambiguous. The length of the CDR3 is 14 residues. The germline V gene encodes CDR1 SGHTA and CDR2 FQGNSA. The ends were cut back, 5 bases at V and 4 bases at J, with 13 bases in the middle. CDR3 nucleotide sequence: TGTGCCAGCAGCCGAAGGGTCGAACCAGATACGCAGTATTTT. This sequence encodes CASSRRVEPDTQYF.

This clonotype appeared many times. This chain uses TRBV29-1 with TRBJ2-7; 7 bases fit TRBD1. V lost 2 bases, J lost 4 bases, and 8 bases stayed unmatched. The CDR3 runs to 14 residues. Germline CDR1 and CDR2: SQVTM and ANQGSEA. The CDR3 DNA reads TGCAGCGTTGAAAGTGGGACAGAGGGATACGAGCAGTACTTC. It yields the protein CSVESGTEGYEQYF.